This T cell receptor beta chain was profiled in a study of cytotoxic CD8 clonotypes in ibrutinib-treated CLL. Study-wide points: At the start, clonality exceeded age-matched healthy donors and followed circulating CD8+ T-cell counts.

V lost 6 bases to trimming and J lost 8 bases; unmatched junction nucleotides: 8. This CDR3 spans 13 amino acids. Germline V gene lookup returns CDR1 MNHEY and CDR2 SVGAGI. About this clone itself: The antigen is undetermined.

Some clones are missing from TCRdb's copy, which holds only in-frame ones; the method was immunoSEQ multiplex PCR. The sample carries approximately 13,000 clones, under 70% recorded once. Sequences were derived from PBMCs, sampled before ibrutinib treatment. This chain joins TRBV6-5 and TRBJ1-2; 8 nucleotides line up with TRBD1. The receptor was isolated from a human donor with chronic lymphocytic leukemia. CDR3 coding DNA: TGTGCCAGCAGCCAGCGACAGGGGCGCGGCTACACCTTC. It codes for CASSQRQGRGYTF.